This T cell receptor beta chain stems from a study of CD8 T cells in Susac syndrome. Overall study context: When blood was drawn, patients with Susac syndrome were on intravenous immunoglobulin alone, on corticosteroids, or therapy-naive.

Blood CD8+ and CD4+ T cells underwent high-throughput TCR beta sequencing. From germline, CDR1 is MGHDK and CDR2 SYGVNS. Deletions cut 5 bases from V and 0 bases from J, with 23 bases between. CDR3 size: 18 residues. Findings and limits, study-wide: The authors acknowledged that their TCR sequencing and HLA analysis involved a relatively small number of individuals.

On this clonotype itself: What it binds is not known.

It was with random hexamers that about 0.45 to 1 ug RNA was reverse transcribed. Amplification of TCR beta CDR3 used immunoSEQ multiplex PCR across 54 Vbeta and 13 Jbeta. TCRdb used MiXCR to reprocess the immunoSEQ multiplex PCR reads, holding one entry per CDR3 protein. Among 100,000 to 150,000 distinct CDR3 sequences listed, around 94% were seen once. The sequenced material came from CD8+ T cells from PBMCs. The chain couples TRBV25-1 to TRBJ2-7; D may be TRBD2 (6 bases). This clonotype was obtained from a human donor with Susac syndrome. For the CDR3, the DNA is TGTGCCAGCAGTCGCCACCCCCCCGATGGCGGGACCTCCTACGAGCAGTACTTC. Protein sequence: CASSRHPPDGGTSYEQYF.